These 15 T cell receptor beta chains originate from one sample sequenced in a study of cytomegalovirus exposure and HLA in healthy donors. 13 Jbeta primers and 60 Vbeta primers were used for the PCR. Only in-frame clones appear in the TCRdb table, and some are missing; sequencing was by immunoSEQ multiplex PCR. The data contain more than 90,000 clones, 65% to 80% of them singletons. What was sequenced was PBMCs. All receptors come from a human donor in good health.

This chain connects TRBV5-1 to TRBJ2-1; tentatively, D is TRBD2 (6 bases). Between the trimmed V and J ends, which lost 7 bases and 3 bases, there was a span of 23 bases. The CDR3 sequence is 17 residues long. From germline, CDR1 is SGHRS and CDR2 YFSETQ. The CDR3 region is CASDTIGGNAGYNEQFF. In DNA form, the CDR3 reads TGCGCCAGCGACACAATTGGGGGGAACGCCGGCTACAATGAGCAGTTCTTC.

J is TRBJ1-5 and V is TRBV27; no clear D. V lost 1 base and J lost 2, with 18 bases in between. Germline V gene lookup returns CDR1 MNHEY and CDR2 SMNVEV (reference sequence). The CDR3 is made up of 18 amino acids. The chain's CDR3 is CASSLFGEGARGNQPQHF. Written as DNA, the CDR3 is TGTGCCAGCAGTTTATTCGGGGAGGGAGCGAGGGGCAATCAGCCCCAGCATTTT.

CDR3 amino acids: CASSQQGGIKAGFGETQYF. In DNA form, the CDR3 reads TGTGCCAGCAGCCAACAAGGGGGGATTAAAGCGGGATTCGGAGAGACCCAGTACTTC. The genes are TRBV7-6 and TRBJ2-5, with TRBD2 as a possible D gene (7 bases). Per germline, CDR1 SGHVS and CDR2 FNYEAQ. V lost 5 bases, J lost 4 bases, and 29 bases lay in between. The CDR3 length is 19 residues.

The genes are TRBV9 and TRBJ2-1; TRBD1 is a possible D gene (5 bases). In germline, CDR1 is SGDLS, CDR2 YYNGEE. This CDR3 region has 14 residues. V lost 4 bases, J lost 5 bases, and 13 bases lay in between. CDR3 in DNA: TGTGCCAGCAGCCCGACAGCTCGACACAATGAGCAGTTCTTC. This translates into CASSPTARHNEQFF.

The J gene is TRBJ1-5, the V gene TRBV5-8; D might be TRBD1 (5 bases). With 4 bases removed from V and 6 bases from J, the gap between germline ends came to 17 bases. This CDR3 region has 15 residues. Germline assignment: CDR1 SGHTS and CDR2 YDEGEE. CDR3 protein: CASSRRNPGGQPQHF. DNA for the CDR3: TGTGCCAGCAGCCGAAGGAACCCCGGGGGTCAGCCCCAGCATTTT.

The rearrangement links TRBV30 to TRBJ1-4; D is undetermined. The CDR3 runs to 18 residues. The germline V and J ends were trimmed by 0 bases and 0 bases, with 17 bases remaining between them. Germline CDR1 GTSNPN, CDR2 SVGIG (reference sequence). Here the CDR3 DNA reads TGTGCCTGGAGTGTACGGCGGAGCTACCGCGCAACTAATGAAAAACTGTTTTTT. Translation gives CAWSVRRSYRATNEKLFF.

V and J are TRBV7-6 and TRBJ2-5; TRBD2 might be the D (6 bases). Germline lookup yields CDR1 SGHVS and CDR2 FNYEAQ. CDR3 length: 15 amino acids. Trimming left V 2 bases short and J 0 bases short, with 10 bases between. The CDR3 protein is CASSLWRAYQETQYF. The CDR3 DNA is TGTGCCAGCAGCTTATGGAGGGCGTACCAAGAGACCCAGTACTTC.

V and J are TRBV18 and TRBJ1-1; the D is unclear. The CDR3 runs to 13 residues. V lost 5 bases and J lost 1, with 8 bases in between. Looked up from germline, CDR1 is KGHSH and CDR2 is LQKENI. The CDR3 protein is CASSTDKNTEAFF. The CDR3 coding sequence is TGTGCCAGCTCAACCGACAAGAACACTGAAGCTTTCTTT.

In its sample, this clone was seen a few times. V gene TRBV7-9 combines with J gene TRBJ2-1; 12 nucleotides match TRBD2. Germline V gives CDR1 SEHNR, CDR2 FQNEAQ (reference sequence). The CDR3 is 15 residues long. Trimming at V came to 3 bases and at J to 9 bases, leaving 6 bases not matched to a gene. The CDR3 loop reads CASSLGLAGDGEQFF. Here the CDR3 DNA reads TGTGCCAGCAGCTTGGGACTAGCGGGTGATGGTGAGCAGTTCTTC.

The chain joins TRBV5-5 to TRBJ1-3, with 7 bases aligning to TRBD1. CDR1 and CDR2 (germline): SGHKS, YYEKEE (reference sequence). This CDR3 spans 16 amino acids. J gave up 1 base and V 1 base, and 5 bases lay outside the gene matches. The chain's CDR3 is CASSLPLTGSGNTIYF. The CDR3 nucleotides read TGTGCCAGCAGCTTGCCCCTGACAGGGTCTGGAAACACCATATATTTT.

V is TRBV10-2 and J is TRBJ2-7; tentatively, D is TRBD2 (6 bases). CDR3 length: 15 residues. CDR1 is WSHSY and CDR2 is SAAADI in the germline V gene. Trimming stripped 0 bases from V and 3 bases from J, with 12 bases between. The CDR3 DNA sequence: TGCGCCAGCAGTGAGTCTCGGGAGAGGGGCTACGAGCAGTACTTC. Translation: CASSESRERGYEQYF.

The chain recombines TRBV18 with TRBJ2-5; D remains ambiguous. V lost 1 base to trimming and J lost 1 base, with 10 bases between them. This CDR3 has 15 amino acids. CDR1 KGHSH and CDR2 LQKENI come from the germline V gene. The DNA for the CDR3 is TGTGCCAGCTCACCACAACTGGTCCCCCAAGAGACCCAGTACTTC. Its protein is CASSPQLVPQETQYF.

There are a few counts of this clone. This sequence joins TRBV19 and TRBJ2-4; D remains unclear. Germline lookup yields CDR1 LNHDA and CDR2 SQIVND (reference sequence). Trimming pared 5 bases from V and 2 bases from J, leaving 4 bases between. The CDR3 covers 12 residues. CDR3 DNA sequence: TGTGCCAGTAGTGACACCAAAAACATTCAGTACTTC. Translated, it gives CASSDTKNIQYF.

The chain has TRBV15 and TRBJ2-2; D is perhaps TRBD1 (5 bases). Germline values: CDR1 LNHNV, CDR2 YYDKDF (reference sequence). The CDR3 runs to 14 residues. Trimming removed 7 bases at V and 3 bases at J, with 12 bases between. The CDR3 protein is CATTRQGDTGELFF. CDR3 nucleotide sequence: TGTGCCACCACCAGGCAGGGTGACACCGGGGAGCTGTTTTTT.

The chain carries TRBV2 and TRBJ2-1; 8 bases line up with TRBD1. The CDR3 runs 21 residues. V was pared by 4 bases and J by 0 bases, with 20 bases of the junction left unmatched. Per the germline V gene, CDR1 is SNHLY and CDR2 is FYNNEI. CDR3 amino acids: CASSGVLGQGITKSSYNEQFF. In nucleotides, the CDR3 is TGTGCCAGCAGTGGTGTTCTCGGACAGGGCATAACTAAGAGCTCCTACAATGAGCAGTTCTTC.